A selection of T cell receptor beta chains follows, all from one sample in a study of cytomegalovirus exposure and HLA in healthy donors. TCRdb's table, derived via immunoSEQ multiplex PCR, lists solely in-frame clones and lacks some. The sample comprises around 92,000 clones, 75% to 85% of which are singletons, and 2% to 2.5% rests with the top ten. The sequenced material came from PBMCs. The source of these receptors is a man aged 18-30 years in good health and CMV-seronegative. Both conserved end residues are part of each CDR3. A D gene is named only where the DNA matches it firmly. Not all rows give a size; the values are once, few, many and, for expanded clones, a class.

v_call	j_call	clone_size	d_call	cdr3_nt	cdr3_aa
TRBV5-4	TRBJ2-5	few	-	TGTGCCAGCAGTCACGACGGAGGTTCCCAAGAGACCCAGTACTTC	CASSHDGGSQETQYF
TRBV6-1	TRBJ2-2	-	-	TGTGCCAGCAGTGAATACACGGGGGGCTATAACACCGGGGAGCTGTTTTTT	CASSEYTGGYNTGELFF
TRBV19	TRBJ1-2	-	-	TGTGCCAGTAAAGGAGCGGATAACTATGGCTACACCTTC	CASKGADNYGYTF
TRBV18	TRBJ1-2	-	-	TGTGCCAGCTCAGCAATGCCGACTGGACAAGGCTATGGCTACACCTTC	CASSAMPTGQGYGYTF
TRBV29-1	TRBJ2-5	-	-	TGCAGCGCCCGGGACATCCAGACCCAGTACTTC	CSARDIQTQYF
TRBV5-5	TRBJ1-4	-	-	TGTGCCAGCAGCCTGGCCCCTCAGGCAACTAATGAAAAACTGTTTTTT	CASSLAPQATNEKLFF
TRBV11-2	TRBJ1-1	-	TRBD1	TGTGCCAGCAGCTTCCGGGACAGGGTATCCGCTTTCTTT	CASSFRDRVSAFF
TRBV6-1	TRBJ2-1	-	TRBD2	TGTGCCAGCAGTGGGCTAGCGGTCTACAATGAGCAGTTCTTC	CASSGLAVYNEQFF
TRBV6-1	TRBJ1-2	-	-	TGTGCCAGCAGAGCTGGATCCGAGCCGGGAGGCTACACCTTC	CASRAGSEPGGYTF
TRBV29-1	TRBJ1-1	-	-	TGCAGCGTCGGAACAGACGTGAACACTGAAGCTTTCTTT	CSVGTDVNTEAFF
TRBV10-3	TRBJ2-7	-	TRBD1	TGTGCCATCAGTGCAGGGGGTAGCTACGAGCAGTACTTC	CAISAGGSYEQYF
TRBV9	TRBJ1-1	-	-	TGTGCCAGCACTTCGACAGAGAACACTGAAGCTTTCTTT	CASTSTENTEAFF
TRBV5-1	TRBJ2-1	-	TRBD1	TGCGCCAGCAGCTCCCCGGGACAGGTCTCCTACAATGAGCAGTTCTTC	CASSSPGQVSYNEQFF
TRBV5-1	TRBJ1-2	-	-	TGCGCCAGCAGCTTGGTCCTTGCGGGGTTATCCTATGGCTACACCTTC	CASSLVLAGLSYGYTF
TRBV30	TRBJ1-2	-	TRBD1	TGTGCCTGGAGTGGACAGGGGAGGGTTGATGGCTACACCTTC	CAWSGQGRVDGYTF
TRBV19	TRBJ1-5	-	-	TGTGCCAGTAGTATGACACCCCGGGGGCCCCAGCATTTT	CASSMTPRGPQHF
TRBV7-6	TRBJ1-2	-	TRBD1	TGTGCCAGCAGCCCGGGACAGCTAATATATGGCTACACCTTC	CASSPGQLIYGYTF
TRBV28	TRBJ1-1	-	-	TGTGCCAGCACCCTTGGCGGGGGCAGGAACACTGAAGCTTTCTTT	CASTLGGGRNTEAFF
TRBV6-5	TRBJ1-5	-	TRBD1	TGTGCCAGCAGTTCCGGGACAGCCTTTCGGAATCAGCCCCAGCATTTT	CASSSGTAFRNQPQHF
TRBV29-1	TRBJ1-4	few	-	TGCAGCGTTGAGACGGGGAGCAGTGAAAAACTGTTTTTT	CSVETGSSEKLFF
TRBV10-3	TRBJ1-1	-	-	TGTGCCATCAGTGATAGGGAGGGCGAACAGAAAGCTTTCTTT	CAISDREGEQKAFF
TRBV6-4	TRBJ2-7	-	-	TGTGCCAGCAGTGACTTCGGGAGCTCCTACGAGCAGTACTTC	CASSDFGSSYEQYF
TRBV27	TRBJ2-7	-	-	TGTGCCAGCAGTTTAGAGGGCACAGCTCTCTCCGAGCAGTACTTC	CASSLEGTALSEQYF
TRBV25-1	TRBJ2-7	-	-	TGTGCCAGCAGTGAATCAGGGAGGGGAGGGGGCTACGAGCAGTACTTC	CASSESGRGGGYEQYF
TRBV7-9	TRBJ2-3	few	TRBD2	TGTGCCAGCAGCTTAGAGGGAGGGTTCACAGATACGCAGTATTTT	CASSLEGGFTDTQYF
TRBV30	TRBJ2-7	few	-	TGTGCCTGGGGGAGATCCGAGCAGTACTTC	CAWGRSEQYF
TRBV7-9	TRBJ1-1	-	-	TGTGCCAGCAGCCTCGGACGGGAGGACACTGAAGCTTTCTTT	CASSLGREDTEAFF
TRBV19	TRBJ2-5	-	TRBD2	TGTGCCAGTAGTACCGCACTAGCGGGGCAAGAGACCCAGTACTTC	CASSTALAGQETQYF
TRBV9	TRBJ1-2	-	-	TGTGCCAGCAGCGCAGTGGACAGCTATGGCTACACCTTC	CASSAVDSYGYTF
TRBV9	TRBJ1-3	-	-	TGTGCCAGCAGCGGCGCCAACACCATATATTTT	CASSGANTIYF
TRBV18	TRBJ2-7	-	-	TGTGCCAGCTCACCACTTGCAGGAAGAAAGGACTACGAGCAGTACTTC	CASSPLAGRKDYEQYF
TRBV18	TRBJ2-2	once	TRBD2	TGTGCCAGCTCACCACCGGGCGGGGGGCCACGGACCGGGGAGCTGTTTTTT	CASSPPGGGPRTGELFF
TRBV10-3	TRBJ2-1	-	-	TGTGCCATCAGTGAGTTCAGGGGAGTGGGGGGGAACAATGAGCAGTTCTTC	CAISEFRGVGGNNEQFF
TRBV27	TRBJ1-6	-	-	TGTGCCAGCAGTTTCCTCCACGGGGGGGGTAGGTCACCCCTCCACTTT	CASSFLHGGGRSPLHF
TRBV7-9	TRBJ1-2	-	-	TGTTCCAGCAGCTCACAAGGGGACTTTAACTATGGCTACACCTTC	CSSSSQGDFNYGYTF
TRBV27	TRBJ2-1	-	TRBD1	TGTGCCAGCAGGAAGGGGACAGCTAACTCCTACAATGAGCAGTTCTTC	CASRKGTANSYNEQFF
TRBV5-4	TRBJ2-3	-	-	TGTGCCAGCAGGTGGGCGGGCGGTCGGACAGATACGCAGTATTTT	CASRWAGGRTDTQYF
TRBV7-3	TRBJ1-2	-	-	TGTGCCAGCAGCCGCGGGCTAAACTATGGCTACACCTTC	CASSRGLNYGYTF
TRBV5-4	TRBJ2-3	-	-	TGTGCCAGCAGCTTGGACGGAGGTAGCACAGATACGCAGTATTTT	CASSLDGGSTDTQYF
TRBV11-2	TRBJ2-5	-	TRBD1	TGTGCCAGCAGCCTACAGGGGGCAAGTGAGACCCAGTACTTC	CASSLQGASETQYF
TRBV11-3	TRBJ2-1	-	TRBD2	TGTGCCAGCTCAGCGCGGGGGGTTTTGGTTCCGCAGTTCTTC	CASSARGVLVPQFF
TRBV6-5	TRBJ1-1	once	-	TGTGCCAGCAGAGGCGTAACAGGTTCCACTGAAGCTTTCTTT	CASRGVTGSTEAFF
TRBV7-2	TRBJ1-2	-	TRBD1	TGTGCCAGCGGACTTAGGACAGGAGGCTACACCTTC	CASGLRTGGYTF